Shown below are 20 T cell receptor beta chains from a single sample sequenced in a study of cytomegalovirus exposure and HLA in healthy donors. Profiling relied on immunoSEQ multiplex PCR, and the TCRdb table lists in-frame clones only, not all of them. The sample lists 90,000 to 110,000 clones, around 87% seen once, with around 3.6% in the top ten. Sequences were obtained from PBMCs. The receptors shown here come from a woman under 30 in good health and CMV-seropositive.

The chain couples TRBV27 to TRBJ2-5; TRBD2 matches at 11 bases. The CDR3 loop spans 17 amino acids. Trimming removed 5 bases from V and 5 bases from J; junction bases left unmatched: 13. Germline V gene sequence: CDR1 MNHEY, CDR2 SMNVEV (reference sequence). The CDR3 sequence is CASSPPKLAGVAETQYF. CDR3 DNA: TGTGCCAGCAGTCCGCCCAAACTAGCGGGAGTGGCTGAGACCCAGTACTTC.

The chain joins TRBV19 to TRBJ2-2; TRBD1 matches 10 bases. The ends lost 1 base at V and 7 bases at J; junction bases unmatched: 3. The CDR3 is 15 amino acids. Germline V gene sequence: CDR1 LNHDA, CDR2 SQIVND (reference sequence). The CDR3 nucleotides are TGTGCCAGTAGTATAGGGACAGGGGGGGTCGGGGAGCTGTTTTTT. As protein: CASSIGTGGVGELFF.

The chain links TRBV28 to TRBJ1-6, with TRBD1 matching 9 bases. The ends lost 5 bases at V and 8 bases at J; junction bases unmatched: 7. CDR3 size: 15 residues. Germline CDR1 MDHEN, CDR2 SYDVKM. The CDR3 DNA reads TGTGCCAGCAGTCCCTGGGACAGGGATGATTCACCCCTCCACTTT. It yields the protein CASSPWDRDDSPLHF.

The chain recombines TRBV14 with TRBJ1-1, with 9 bases identical to TRBD1. The CDR3 consists of 14 residues. Germline CDR1 SGHDN, CDR2 FVKESK. With V trimmed by 4 bases and J by 5 bases, 5 bases remained unmatched. In DNA form, the CDR3 reads TGTGCCAGCAGCCTCACAGGGGGCTTGACTGAAGCTTTCTTT. Protein product: CASSLTGGLTEAFF.

V gene TRBV2 combines with J gene TRBJ2-2, with D unresolved. The CDR3 has 15 amino acids. V was trimmed by 4 bases and J by 2 bases, leaving 11 bases between them. The germline CDR1 and CDR2 sequences are SNHLY and FYNNEI. The CDR3 region is CASSVMRPNTGELFF. In DNA form, the CDR3 reads TGTGCCAGCAGTGTGATGCGGCCCAACACCGGGGAGCTGTTTTTT.

The rearrangement joins TRBV2 to TRBJ2-3; 8 bases line up with TRBD1. The CDR3 totals 16 residues. Germline values: CDR1 SNHLY, CDR2 FYNNEI. J gave up 0 bases and V 1 base, and 3 bases lay outside the gene matches. CDR3: CASSEGTGRSTDTQYF. Written as DNA, the CDR3 is TGTGCCAGCAGTGAAGGGACAGGGCGTAGCACAGATACGCAGTATTTT. The full variable domain, its missing parts supplied by reference TRBV2 and TRBJ2-3, is EPEVTQTPSHQVTQMGQEVILRCVPISNHLYFYWYRQILGQKVEFLVSFYNNEISEKSEIFDDQFSVERPDGSNFTLKIRSTKLEDSAMYFCASSEGTGRSTDTQYFGPGTRLTVL.

V usage is TRBV9 and J usage is TRBJ1-6, with D perhaps TRBD1 (5 bases). V was trimmed by 3 bases and J by 7 bases, leaving 17 bases between them. CDR1 is SGDLS and CDR2 is YYNGEE in the germline V gene. The CDR3 has 16 amino acids. The CDR3 spells CASSARAGGANSPLHF. For the CDR3, the DNA is TGTGCCAGCAGCGCCAGGGCGGGAGGGGCGAATTCACCCCTCCACTTT.

This clone was seen more than once but under ten times. The J gene is TRBJ1-2, the V gene TRBV27, with no clear D. Deletions cut 3 bases from V and 5 bases from J, with 7 bases between. The CDR3 totals 12 residues. Germline-derived CDR1 and CDR2 are MNHEY and SMNVEV (reference sequence). DNA for the CDR3: TGTGCCAGCAGTTTCGGTGGTTATGGCTACACCTTC. It yields the protein CASSFGGYGYTF.

V gene TRBV6-1 combines with J gene TRBJ1-1; 7 nucleotides agree with TRBD1. V lost 7 bases to trimming and J lost 3 bases; unmatched junction nucleotides: 8. Germline V gene lookup returns CDR1 MNHNS and CDR2 SASEGT. The CDR3 consists of 14 residues. This CDR3 reads CASIKPGQYTEAFF. CDR3 sequence (DNA): TGTGCCAGCATTAAACCGGGACAGTACACTGAAGCTTTCTTT.

This clone came up once. J is TRBJ1-2 and V is TRBV30, with 9 nucleotides matching TRBD1. The CDR3 consists of 12 residues. The ends lost 2 bases at V and 9 bases at J; junction bases unmatched: 4. Germline V lookup: CDR1 GTSNPN, CDR2 SVGIG (reference sequence). CDR3 loop: CAWSRQGDSYTF. The CDR3 DNA reads TGTGCCTGGAGTCGACAGGGGGATAGCTACACCTTC.

This clone was observed once. V and J are TRBV28 and TRBJ2-2; 7 nucleotides line up with TRBD2. Germline CDR1 and CDR2: MDHEN and SYDVKM. CDR3 length: 14 residues. After removal of 5 bases from V and 1 base from J, the junction contained 1 base not matched to a gene. This CDR3 is CASSPSGNTGELFF. The CDR3 nucleotides read TGTGCCAGCAGTCCTAGCGGGAACACCGGGGAGCTGTTTTTT.

CDR3 amino acids: CASSPTRLRDRVRNTIYF. In DNA form, the CDR3 reads TGTGCCAGTAGTCCCACCCGCCTCCGGGACAGGGTTAGAAACACCATATATTTT. The rearrangement links TRBV19 to TRBJ1-3; 9 bases are shared with TRBD1. The J segment lost 5 bases and the V segment lost 5 bases, leaving 16 bases of the junction unmatched. The CDR3 loop spans 18 amino acids. Germline loops: CDR1 LNHDA, CDR2 SQIVND (reference sequence).

A single count supports this clone. The V and J genes are TRBV6-5 and TRBJ2-5; possibly TRBD1 for D (6 bases). Germline V gene lookup returns CDR1 MNHEY and CDR2 SVGAGI. Trimming stripped 2 bases from V and 2 bases from J, with 12 bases between. The length of the CDR3 is 15 residues. This CDR3 is CASSYGQGLQETQYF. The CDR3 region has the DNA TGTGCCAGCAGTTACGGGCAGGGGCTTCAAGAGACCCAGTACTTC.

This clone has just a few counts. The CDR3 DNA reads TGCGCCAGCAGCTTGGCCGCCAGTCAAGAGACCCAGTACTTC. Translation: CASSLAASQETQYF. The chain employs TRBV5-1 and TRBJ2-5; D gene ambiguous. V lost 0 bases and J 2 bases, leaving 8 bases between the germline ends. Germline CDR1 and CDR2: SGHRS and YFSETQ. The CDR3 is 14 amino acids.

This clone has just a few counts. The chain links TRBV7-6 to TRBJ2-7; 9 positions agree with TRBD1. The V segment lost 5 bases and the J segment 9 bases; nucleotides outside the gene matches: 14. The CDR3 runs 15 residues. The germline V gene encodes CDR1 SGHVS and CDR2 FNYEAQ. The CDR3: CASSPGTGKGSWQYF. The CDR3 nucleotides read TGTGCCAGCAGCCCAGGGACAGGGAAGGGTAGCTGGCAGTACTTC.

The V call is TRBV11-2, the J call TRBJ1-1, with D uncertain. The germline V gene has CDR1 SGHAT and CDR2 FQNNGV. This CDR3 region has 13 residues. Trimming removed 1 base from V and 5 bases from J, with 8 bases in between. CDR3 bases: TGTGCCAGCAGCTTAGGGCTCAGGACTGAAGCTTTCTTT. This sequence encodes CASSLGLRTEAFF.

J is TRBJ2-1 and V is TRBV2; 9 bases are a match to TRBD1. The ends lost 4 bases at V and 3 bases at J; junction bases unmatched: 4. Per germline, CDR1 SNHLY and CDR2 FYNNEI. The CDR3 has 15 amino acids. The CDR3 region is CASSGGTGNYNEQFF. In DNA form, the CDR3 reads TGTGCCAGCAGTGGAGGGACAGGGAACTACAATGAGCAGTTCTTC.

The J gene is TRBJ2-7, the V gene TRBV18, with a weak D call TRBD1 (6 bases). Deletions cut 2 bases from V and 3 bases from J, with 17 bases between. The germline CDR1 and CDR2 sequences are KGHSH and LQKENI. This CDR3 is 16 amino acids long. The CDR3 DNA reads TGTGCCAGCTCACCAGGGACCGACAGGCGAAACTACGAGCAGTACTTC. It codes for CASSPGTDRRNYEQYF.

This clone was recorded once. The rearrangement joins TRBV11-1 to TRBJ1-1, with a possible D match to TRBD1 (6 bases). The CDR3 is 12 residues long. Germline CDR1 reads SGHAT; CDR2 reads FQDESV (reference sequence). V was clipped by 8 bases and J by 1 base, with 8 bases between them. The CDR3 bases are TGTGCCAGCGGGGGACAGAACACTGAAGCTTTCTTT. Translation gives CASGGQNTEAFF. The entire variable domain, with the rest obtained from reference TRBV11-1 and TRBJ1-1, is as follows: EAEVAQSPRYKITEKSQAVAFWCDPISGHATLYWYRQILGQGPELLVQFQDESVVDDSQLPKDRFSAERLKGVDSTLKIQPAELGDSAMYLCASGGQNTEAFFGQGTRLTVV.

The chain uses TRBV15 and TRBJ1-3; D unclear. This CDR3 region has 13 residues. V was trimmed by 0 bases and J by 8 bases, leaving 8 bases between them. CDR1 is LNHNV, CDR2 YYDKDF, per germline (reference sequence). CDR3 coding DNA: TGTGCCACCAGCAGAGAGGGAGCTGACACCATATATTTT. It encodes CATSREGADTIYF.